The 2 T cell receptor beta chains reported below all come from one sample, sequenced in a study of CD8+ T cells in alopecia areata. Extracted RNA was reverse transcribed, and the resulting cDNA served as sequencing template. Here immunoSEQ multiplex PCR was the method, and the copy in TCRdb shows in-frame clones only, minus some. The sample consists of approximately 90,000 clones, around 70% of them appearing once. The treatment denotes: oral pan-JAK inhibitor, 5-10 mg twice daily. The starting material was CD8+ T cells sorted from blood, obtained at week 44, from a patient treated with tofacitinib. The source is a human donor with alopecia areata.

The chain joins TRBV4-3 to TRBJ2-1; D gene ambiguous. The CDR3 extends over 12 amino acids. V was cut by 4 bases and J by 5 bases, with 6 bases left in between. Germline lookup yields CDR1 LGHNA and CDR2 YSLEER. The CDR3 DNA reads TGCGCCAGCAGCCTACCGGACAATGAGCAGTTCTTC. It specifies CASSLPDNEQFF.

This clone has only a few counts. The chain employs TRBV29-1 and TRBJ2-5, with 7 bases identical to TRBD1. J lost 5 bases, V lost 7 bases, and 16 bases had no gene match. The CDR3 spans 15 residues. Germline assignment: CDR1 SQVTM and CDR2 ANQGSEA. The CDR3 sequence: CSAEVGGQVSETQYF. The CDR3 DNA follows: TGCAGCGCCGAGGTAGGAGGACAGGTCAGCGAGACCCAGTACTTC.